Shown below are 10 T cell receptor beta chains from a single sample sequenced in a study of shared T cell receptors in the human thymus. The data were produced by immunoSEQ multiplex PCR, yet TCRdb's version contains in-frame clones alone and is incomplete. Seen here are 720,000 or so clones, roughly 88% observed once, and the top ten hold 0.008% to 0.011%. The same data also contributed to another study, on human thymus T cells.

Input material: thymocytes. The receptors were sampled from a girl in the first two years of life with a congenital heart defect.

V is TRBV5-5 and J is TRBJ1-1; 8 bases agree with TRBD1. CDR3 size: 14 residues. CDR1 SGHKS and CDR2 YYEKEE come from the germline V gene (reference sequence). Trimming at V came to 3 bases and at J to 0 bases, leaving 1 base not matched to a gene. The CDR3 DNA reads TGTGCCAGCAGCTGGGGACAGGTGAACACTGAAGCTTTCTTT. Protein product: CASSWGQVNTEAFF.

This rearrangement joins TRBV6-6 to TRBJ1-2, with a possible D match to TRBD1 (6 bases). The CDR3 extends over 15 amino acids. Germline CDR1 is MNHNY and CDR2 is SVGAGI (reference sequence). V shed 2 bases and J shed 5 bases, with 15 bases lying between them. In DNA, the CDR3 is TGTGCCAGCAGTTACGCAGTGCTACAGGGATATGGCTACACCTTC. Translated: CASSYAVLQGYGYTF.

The chain's CDR3 is CASRRGGGTDTQYF. In nucleotides, the CDR3 is TGCGCCAGCAGGCGGGGTGGGGGCACAGATACGCAGTATTTT. The V call is TRBV5-1, the J call TRBJ2-3; D perhaps matches TRBD2 (6 bases). V lost 5 bases to trimming and J lost 1 base, with 11 bases between them. CDR3 size: 14 residues. Germline V gene sequence: CDR1 SGHRS, CDR2 YFSETQ.

This sequence joins TRBV12-5 and TRBJ2-1, with TRBD2 identical over 14 bases. V was pared by 2 bases and J by 5 bases, with 2 bases of the junction left unmatched. The CDR3 consists of 16 residues. The germline V gene has CDR1 LGHNT and CDR2 FRNRAP. The CDR3 coding sequence is TGTGCTAGTGGTTTGCCGACTAGCGGGGGGGACAATGAGCAGTTCTTC. Translated, it gives CASGLPTSGGDNEQFF.

The CDR3 loop reads CASSESGPRDSPLHF. The CDR3 DNA follows: TGTGCCAGCAGTGAGTCTGGGCCCCGTGATTCACCCCTCCACTTT. V is TRBV2 and J is TRBJ1-6; D is unresolved. Trimming took 3 bases from V and 8 from J, leaving 14 bases between them. The germline V gene has CDR1 SNHLY and CDR2 FYNNEI. This CDR3 has 15 residues.

The rearrangement uses TRBV18 and TRBJ2-1, with 8 positions matching TRBD1. With 4 bases clipped from V and 8 bases from J, the junction kept 13 bases outside the gene matches. The V gene's germline CDR1 is KGHSH and CDR2 LQKENI. The CDR3 loop spans 16 amino acids. CDR3 amino acids: CASSRPGQGRGDEQFF. CDR3 nucleotide sequence: TGTGCCAGCTCACGCCCTGGACAGGGTAGGGGGGATGAGCAGTTCTTC.

V and J are TRBV6-1 and TRBJ1-1; 12 nucleotides align to TRBD1. The length of the CDR3 is 16 residues. J was trimmed by 14 bases and V by 2 bases; bases with no gene match: 15. Per the germline V gene, CDR1 is MNHNS and CDR2 is SASEGT. For the CDR3, the DNA is TGTGCCAGCAGTGAACGCGCGGGGACAGGGGGCTTGTTGGAATTCTTT. Its translation: CASSERAGTGGLLEFF.

This chain connects TRBV15 to TRBJ1-1; TRBD1 is a possible D gene (5 bases). The CDR3 sequence is 16 residues long. The V gene's germline CDR1 is LNHNV and CDR2 YYDKDF (reference sequence). V was pared by 5 bases and J by 4 bases, with 20 bases between. CDR3 sequence (DNA): TGTGCCACCAGCCTCACCGGGGGACCGCCTATCACTGAAGCTTTCTTT. Its translation: CATSLTGGPPITEAFF.

The J gene is TRBJ2-1, the V gene TRBV15; 8 positions agree with TRBD1. Trimming took 8 bases from V and 2 from J; bases not matched to a gene: 8. From germline, CDR1 is LNHNV and CDR2 YYDKDF (reference sequence). This CDR3 is 15 amino acids long. CDR3 DNA sequence: TGTGCCACCCACAGGGGGAAGGAGACCTACAATGAGCAGTTCTTC. Its translation is CATHRGKETYNEQFF.

The J gene is TRBJ1-5, the V gene TRBV27, with TRBD1 matching over 9 bases. Germline assignment: CDR1 MNHEY and CDR2 SMNVEV (reference sequence). The CDR3 is 15 residues long. V shed 6 bases, J shed 6 bases, and the junction held 9 bases outside the gene matches. CDR3 in DNA: TGTGCCAGCAGCCTAAGACAGGGGGGGGGTCAGCCCCAGCATTTT. Encoded protein: CASSLRQGGGQPQHF.